This T cell receptor beta chain was observed in a study of vaccination and CD4 T cells after COVID-19. Study-level background: Ranging from 14 to 241, the interval between dose two and post-vaccine sampling had a median of about 72 days. Study results and limitations: The rise in median SARS-CoV-2-reactive clonotypes, from about 20 to 38, was not significant.

As to this clonotype: The target antigen is unknown.

Germline lookup yields CDR1 SGDLS and CDR2 YYNGEE. The ends lost 4 bases at V and 2 bases at J; junction bases unmatched: 9. This CDR3 region has 16 residues. Treatment here: roughly 10-day PBMC culture with coronavirus spike peptide pools or control peptides (ViraFEST assay). In the ViraFEST assay, peptide-pool expansion preceded TCR sequencing of expanded clonotypes. The Oncomine TCR Beta short-read assay sequenced DNA from cultured CD4+ T cells. The source of extracted genomic DNA was cultured CD4+ T cells. TCRdb recomputed calls from the PCR reads with MiXCR, one row per CDR3 protein. The sample carries 20,000 to 25,000 distinct CDR3 sequences, 38% recorded once.

The chain is built from TRBV9 and TRBJ1-1; TRBD1 aligns across 9 bases. The receptor's source is a human donor who received a COVID-19 vaccine. The sequencing here drew on CD4+ T cells from blood, cultured in vitro, taken before SARS-CoV-2 vaccination. As DNA, the CDR3 is TGTGCCAGCAGCCCACGGACGACAGGGGGTAACACTGAAGCTTTCTTT. Translated: CASSPRTTGGNTEAFF.